This is a list of T cell receptor beta chains from one sample in a study of blood T cells in healthy people across ages. Each CDR3 protein is one row after TCRdb ran MiXCR on the 5' RACE reads. This table has 500,000 to 600,000 distinct CDR3 sequences, roughly 29% appearing once. The sequencing input was blood. These receptors all stem from a woman aged 70 to 79 in good health. The CDR3 runs from the conserved cysteine through the conserved F or W. D genes are given only for firm matches. Only some rows state a clone size, as once, few, many or a class for expanded clones.

CDR3nt	CDR3aa	d_gene	abundance	v_gene	j_gene
TGCAGTGCTAGACTCACCCAGGGGGCTGGCACTGAAGCTTTCTTT	CSARLTQGAGTEAFF	TRBD1	-	TRBV20-1	TRBJ1-1
TGCGCCAGCAGCGACGGGGACTCTGGAAACACCATATATTTT	CASSDGDSGNTIYF	-	once	TRBV5-1	TRBJ1-3
TGTGCCAGCAGTTTCGGACAGGGGAGGTTCGGCTACACCTTC	CASSFGQGRFGYTF	TRBD1	few	TRBV27	TRBJ1-2
TGTGCCAGCAGCCCCGATAGCGGGGCCAATACCCAGTACTTC	CASSPDSGANTQYF	TRBD2	-	TRBV7-9	TRBJ2-5
TGTGCCAGCAGCTTGCCGGGACAGGTAGTACGAGATACGCAGTATTTT	CASSLPGQVVRDTQYF	TRBD1	-	TRBV5-4	TRBJ2-3
TGTGCCAGCAGCCCCAAGGTGGAGGCCCCCTACGAGCAGTACTTC	CASSPKVEAPYEQYF	-	once	TRBV3-1	TRBJ2-7
TGCGCCAGCAGCGCCAACAGGGGGAGAGGTGGAAACACCATATATTTT	CASSANRGRGGNTIYF	TRBD1	-	TRBV5-1	TRBJ1-3
TGTGCCAGCAGTCGGGGAGAGACGGCCAAAAACATTCAGTACTTC	CASSRGETAKNIQYF	-	-	TRBV6-2/TRBV6-3	TRBJ2-4
TGTGCCAGCAGCCTCATGGGGCGGGTGGTGGACAATGAGCAGTTCTTC	CASSLMGRVVDNEQFF	-	-	TRBV5-5	TRBJ2-1
TGTGCCAGCAGCCTCATGGGGCGGGGTTTCTACAATGAGCAGTTCTTC	CASSLMGRGFYNEQFF	-	-	TRBV7-9	TRBJ2-1
TGCGCCAGCAGCCAGGGACAGGGGCTCTCTGGGGCCAACGTCCTGACTTTC	CASSQGQGLSGANVLTF	TRBD1	-	TRBV5-1	TRBJ2-6
TGTGCCAGCAGCTTATTAGGCGGGGGGAACACCGGGGAGCTGTTTTTT	CASSLLGGGNTGELFF	TRBD2	few	TRBV7-2	TRBJ2-2
TGTGCCAGCAGTTATCCGGGACGCCGAGAAGAGACCCAGTACTTC	CASSYPGRREETQYF	-	-	TRBV5-6	TRBJ2-5
TGTGCCAGCTCACCACCGAATCAGCCCCAGCATTTT	CASSPPNQPQHF	-	few	TRBV18	TRBJ1-5
TGTGCCAGCAGCAGACAGGGGACTGGAAACACCATATATTTT	CASSRQGTGNTIYF	TRBD1	-	TRBV12-3/TRBV12-4	TRBJ1-3
TGTGCCAGCAATTGGAATTCACCCCTCCACTTT	CASNWNSPLHF	-	many	TRBV6-2/TRBV6-3	TRBJ1-6
TGTGCCAGCAGCTTAGATATCCAGGAGCAGTACTTC	CASSLDIQEQYF	-	-	TRBV7-2	TRBJ2-7
TGCAGTGCTAGATCCGGGACTAGCGGCTACAATGAGCAGTTCTTC	CSARSGTSGYNEQFF	TRBD2	many	TRBV20-1	TRBJ2-1
TGTGCCATCAGTGAGAACCGGGAATATGGCTACACCTTC	CAISENREYGYTF	-	-	TRBV10-3	TRBJ1-2
TGCGCCAGCAGCCAAGAAAGGAGTAATGGCCGAGGGACCCAGTACTTC	CASSQERSNGRGTQYF	-	-	TRBV4-1	TRBJ2-5
TGTGCCTGCAGTTTTCCCGGCGCCGAGCAGTACTTC	CACSFPGAEQYF	-	few	TRBV6-2/TRBV6-3	TRBJ2-7
TGCAGCGTCGCCGCATATTACAGGGGCACTAACTATGGCTACACCTTC	CSVAAYYRGTNYGYTF	TRBD1	-	TRBV29-1	TRBJ1-2
TGCGCCAGCAGCTTGGGGTCCAGCCGAGAGACCCAGTACTTC	CASSLGSSRETQYF	-	few	TRBV5-1	TRBJ2-5
TGTGCCAGCTCCCCCAGCTCCTACAATGAGCAGTTCTTC	CASSPSSYNEQFF	-	many	TRBV7-2	TRBJ2-1
TGCAGTGCTAGAGATCTCTTACAGGGGGGTCAGCCCCAGCATTTT	CSARDLLQGGQPQHF	TRBD1	few	TRBV20-1	TRBJ1-5
TGTGCCAGCAGCTTATGGCAGGGGAACGATGAGCAGTTCTTC	CASSLWQGNDEQFF	-	-	TRBV11-2	TRBJ2-1
TGTGCCAGCAGCTTAGTTGCTAGCGGGGGGCCTAGCTCCTACAATGAGCAGTTCTTC	CASSLVASGGPSSYNEQFF	TRBD2	few	TRBV7-6	TRBJ2-1
TGTGCCAGCAGAGGACAGGTCAGCTCTGGGGCCAACGTCCTGACTTTC	CASRGQVSSGANVLTF	TRBD1	-	TRBV28	TRBJ2-6
TGTGCCAGCAGCCCCAGGATAGGGGGGGAGACCCAGTACTTC	CASSPRIGGETQYF	-	-	TRBV7-2	TRBJ2-5
TGTGCCAGCAGTTTATCGGGGAGAAAGCGGTTCTTC	CASSLSGRKRFF	-	-	TRBV12-3/TRBV12-4	TRBJ2-5
TGTGCCAGCTCAGTCAGGAGGACAGATACGCAGTATTTT	CASSVRRTDTQYF	-	-	TRBV18	TRBJ2-3
TGTGCTAGTGGTCAGACAGCTTTTAACACTGAAGCTTTCTTT	CASGQTAFNTEAFF	-	-	TRBV12-5	TRBJ1-1
TGTGCCAGCAGTTTAGAACAGGGGGCCGGCTACACCTTC	CASSLEQGAGYTF	TRBD1	few	TRBV12-3/TRBV12-4	TRBJ1-2
TGTGCCAGCAGCTTGTGGGGGGCCGGGGAGCTGTTTTTT	CASSLWGAGELFF	-	few	TRBV7-3	TRBJ2-2
TGCAGTGCTAGAGTGGCGGGGGGAACTGAGACTAATGAAAAACTGTTTTTT	CSARVAGGTETNEKLFF	-	-	TRBV20-1	TRBJ1-4
TGTGCCAGCAGTCAGGGGAATTCACCCCTCCACTTT	CASSQGNSPLHF	-	few	TRBV28	TRBJ1-6
TGTGCCAGTAGTATGTGGGGGACAGGGGGCTACGAGCAGTACTTC	CASSMWGTGGYEQYF	TRBD1	-	TRBV19	TRBJ2-7
TGTGCCATCAGTGAGTCGGAGGGGGGAGATACGCAGTATTTT	CAISESEGGDTQYF	-	-	TRBV10-3	TRBJ2-3
TGCAGTGCTAGAGATGGGCCCCAGGGGACCCAGTACTTC	CSARDGPQGTQYF	-	few	TRBV20-1	TRBJ2-5
TGCAGTGCTAGAGATTCGAGGGGAGGGTATGAAAAACTGTTTTTT	CSARDSRGGYEKLFF	-	-	TRBV20-1	TRBJ1-4
TGCGCCAGCATGGCCGGGACTAGCGGGAACAATGAGCAGTTCTTC	CASMAGTSGNNEQFF	TRBD2	-	TRBV10-2	TRBJ2-1
TGCGCCAGCAGCACTCAGGCCAGACCCTTAGGTGACGGCTACACCTTC	CASSTQARPLGDGYTF	-	few	TRBV4-3	TRBJ1-2
TGTGCCAGCACCCTGAGGCAGCAAGAGACCCAGTACTTC	CASTLRQQETQYF	-	few	TRBV11-3	TRBJ2-5
TGTGCCAGCAGTCCCCGGGACAGGGATCAGCCCCAGCATTTT	CASSPRDRDQPQHF	TRBD1	few	TRBV27	TRBJ1-5
TGCGCCAGCAGCTCCCGGGACGCAAACACTGAAGCTTTCTTT	CASSSRDANTEAFF	-	few	TRBV5-1	TRBJ1-1
TGTGCCAGCAGCACGAGGACCGGGACAGGGGAGGGGGAAAAACTGTTTTTT	CASSTRTGTGEGEKLFF	TRBD1	-	TRBV7-8	TRBJ1-4
TGTGCCAGCAGCGTTAAGATGGGGCGCGGTGGTACGCAGTATTTT	CASSVKMGRGGTQYF	-	few	TRBV9	TRBJ2-3
TGTGCCAGCAGTCGGGGACCCCCAAGCTACGAGCAGTACTTC	CASSRGPPSYEQYF	-	-	TRBV6-5	TRBJ2-7
TGTGCCAGCAGTCAACAGGTAGAAAATCAGCCCCAGCATTTT	CASSQQVENQPQHF	-	many	TRBV12-3/TRBV12-4	TRBJ1-5
TGTGCCAGCAGGATAGCGGGGGGGCCTCAGAATGAGCAGTTCTTC	CASRIAGGPQNEQFF	TRBD2	-	TRBV6-2/TRBV6-3	TRBJ2-1
TGTGCCAGCAGTAGGAATTTGGACCACCGTCCCAATGAGCAGTTCTTC	CASSRNLDHRPNEQFF	-	-	TRBV6-2/TRBV6-3	TRBJ2-1
TGCGCCAGCAACACCGGGCGCGCGGGGGAGACCCAGTACTTC	CASNTGRAGETQYF	-	-	TRBV5-1	TRBJ2-5
TGCGCCAGCAGCACTACCGGGACACCTCAAGAGACCCAGTACTTC	CASSTTGTPQETQYF	-	many	TRBV5-1	TRBJ2-5
TGCAGCGCCGGACTGGGGCGGTACACTGAAGCTTTCTTT	CSAGLGRYTEAFF	-	few	TRBV29-1	TRBJ1-1